This TCR beta chain derives from a study of T cells after yellow fever vaccination. Whole-study findings and limits: Bulk-population clonotypes that are abundant could appear as contaminants in FACS-sorted repertoires.

TCRdb recomputed calls from the 5' RACE reads with MiXCR, one row per CDR3 protein. The table includes 200,000 to 300,000 distinct CDR3 sequences, 6% to 7.5% detected once. V dropped 5 bases and J dropped 5 bases, with 16 bases sitting between them. CDR1 and CDR2 (germline): SGHKS, YYEKEE (reference sequence). The CDR3 is made up of 15 amino acids. Concerning this clonotype itself: Its antigen is unknown.

This chain links TRBV5-5 with TRBJ2-2; possible D gene TRBD1, 6 bases. The sequenced sample was CD4+ T cells sorted from PBMCs, obtained 15 days after the yellow fever booster vaccination. The sequence was collected from a man in his thirties or forties who received the YFV17D yellow fever vaccine. CDR3 sequence (DNA): TGTGCCAGCAGATTCCGGGACATCGGGACCGGGGAGCTGTTTTTT. Encoded protein: CASRFRDIGTGELFF.